Shown below are 2 T cell receptor beta chains from a single sample sequenced in a study of T cells after posttransplantation cyclophosphamide. TCRdb's copy holds only in-frame clones and misses some; the assay was immunoSEQ multiplex PCR. The sample includes some 45,000 clones, 90% of them seen just once. A marrow graft followed busulfan-fludarabine conditioning, with cyclophosphamide on days +3 and +4. This specimen consisted of PBMCs, obtained less than 70 days after allogeneic stem cell transplant with posttransplant cyclophosphamide. The source is a male patient aged 55 to 69 who received an allogeneic stem cell transplant from a related donor and was CMV-positive. Among the T cells, some may be from the graft donor.

The chain combines TRBV5-6 with TRBJ1-2, with 7 bases fitting TRBD1. This CDR3 is built from 16 residues. Trimming removed 4 bases from V and 3 bases from J; junction bases left unmatched: 12. Germline lookup yields CDR1 SGHDT and CDR2 YYEEEE. In DNA form, the CDR3 reads TGTGCCAGCAGCATGTTGACAGGGAGTGACGACTATGGCTACACCTTC. Protein product: CASSMLTGSDDYGYTF.

The chain couples TRBV14 to TRBJ1-2; 8 bases map to TRBD1. Germline CDR1 reads SGHDN; CDR2 reads FVKESK. The CDR3 covers 14 residues. The trim removed 8 bases at V and 3 bases at J, leaving 8 bases unmatched. The CDR3 DNA reads TGTGCCAGCGTACCCCAGGGGGCTCACTATGGCTACACCTTC. Its protein product is CASVPQGAHYGYTF. Full variable domain (rest looked up from reference TRBV14 and TRBJ1-2): EAGVTQFPSHSVIEKGQTVTLRCDPISGHDNLYWYRRVMGKEIKFLLHFVKESKQDESGMPNNRFLAERTGGTYSTLKVQPAELEDSGVYFCASVPQGAHYGYTFGSGTRLTVV.